This TCR beta chain was profiled in a study of blood T cell repertoires in COVID-19. Libraries were prepared by immunoSEQ multiplex PCR; TCRdb keeps only in-frame clonotypes and omits some of them. The table lists approximately 250,000 clones, about 87% of them singletons. The V gene's germline CDR1 is SGDLS and CDR2 YYNGEE. V was cut by 3 bases and J by 1 base, with 8 bases left in between. CDR3 length equals 14 residues. In the case of this clone: Other DNA sequences in this sample translate to the same CDR3.

This receptor was taken from a woman in her sixties or seventies with COVID-19, enrolled during active disease. This chain uses TRBV9 with TRBJ2-4, with TRBD2 as a possible D gene (6 bases). Sequencing was carried out using peripheral blood. CDR3 coding DNA: TGTGCCAGCAGCGGGGCGGGGGCCAAAAACATTCAGTACTTC. Translated, it gives CASSGAGAKNIQYF.